The entry below gives a single T cell receptor beta chain sequence along with its context. This clonotype was recorded a few times. The antigen this receptor binds is unknown. Base qualities are missing; no much larger clone stands one base away. TCR beta CDR3 regions were amplified from RNA transcripts. For the first round of RT-PCR on the TCR CDR3, the HTBI primer set was used together with the Qiagen OneStep RT-PCR kit. The libraries were constructed in a second round of multiplex PCR and then size-selected and purified. Libraries were sequenced paired-end with 100 bp reads on an Illumina HiSeq2000. Per the authors' processing: Raw data were processed with SOAPnuke, discarding reads with adapters, uncalled bases, mean Phred below 15, or no exact constant-primer or identifier match. COPE v1.2.5 was used to merge the high-quality paired reads, and each unique nucleotide sequence was defined as a clonotype. MiTCR v1.1 was used to align the clonotypes against IMGT TRBV, TRBD and TRBJ reference segments. The analysis included only V-J combinations with a frequency above 0.0001, which together covered 99% to 99.2% of the repertoires. A TCS score was defined as the ratio between F50 (clonal expansion) and ExV (chaos), using BLOSUM62-based TCRdist between CDR3 peptides within each V-J. Welch's t-statistics and random forest reduced approximately 520 V-J features to 10 to 15, which were used in a naive Bayes classifier (R e1071). TCRdb applied fastp at Q25 and MiXCR to the public reads, then kept only in-frame beta chains. Records with the same CDR3 protein are collapsed into one entry carrying the most frequent genes and DNA. TCRdb assigned the V and J calls; the authors' analysis was not used. Here the sample has around 280,000 distinct CDR3 sequences; 10% to 15% occur a single time. Roughly 7.5% of the sample is held by the ten biggest clonotypes.

Trimming accounts for 8 bases at V and 2 bases at J, while the number of junction bases matched to no gene is 0. CDR1 is given as LGHDT and CDR2 as YNNKEL, both from the germline V gene (reference sequence). Its CDR3 holds 13 amino acids, cysteine through phenylalanine. Just the 39-base CDR3 DNA is kept, in frame starting at base 1. This record comes from a study of T cells in Graves' hyperthyroidism and ophthalmopathy (dated by TCRdb to the late 2010s). With respect to the entire study: Peripheral blood was sampled at the time of initial diagnosis, prior to any treatment. To identify distinguishing TCR V-J signatures, a discovery cohort of 90 to 100 patients was used, comprising approximately 40 with Graves' ophthalmopathy and approximately 57 with stable Graves' hyperthyroidism. Prospective prediction of ophthalmopathy was tested in an independent validation cohort of 18 to 20 hyperthyroidism patients and 15 to 17 patients who later progressed to ophthalmopathy. The 95 to 100 discovery patients were divided at random into training and test sets in a 7:3 ratio. Thyroid tissue and blood T-cell repertoires from about 6 Graves' hyperthyroidism patients were also compared in the study. After sampling, hyperthyroidism patients received methimazole starting at 30 mg daily, and ophthalmopathy patients received high-dose intravenous methylprednisolone. TCR Vbeta CDR3 sequencing of approximately 140 peripheral blood samples (around 45 ophthalmopathy, roughly 74 hyperthyroidism and approximately 17 progressor patients) is reported in the paper. Study-level results and caveats: Most expanded thyroid clonotypes (frequency above 0.001) were also detected in blood, suggesting blood repertoires may reflect thyroid immune responses. No statistical method was used to set the sample size in advance, and investigators knew the group allocation. In validation, the model predicted progression to ophthalmopathy a median of roughly 6.1 months before onset, with about 64% sensitivity and roughly 77% specificity. A 13 V-J signature model separated ophthalmopathy from stable hyperthyroidism, with around 90% sensitivity and around 84% specificity in cross-validation and 80%/75% in testing.

Hyperthyroidism patients were newly diagnosed, had a disease duration of under 2 months, and were aged 18 to 65 years. Any patient with an uncontrolled infection, another autoimmune disease, pregnancy or lactation was excluded. Diagnoses relied on clinical symptoms, serum thyroxine and TRAb, thyroid ultrasound and orbital computed tomography. Blood from progressor patients was drawn when they were first diagnosed with hyperthyroidism, before any ophthalmopathy symptoms appeared. PBMCs were separated from 10 ml of fresh peripheral blood using Ficoll-Paque density gradient centrifugation. Progressor patients were defined as those initially diagnosed with Graves' hyperthyroidism in whom ophthalmopathy developed during follow-up. Total RNA was extracted using Trizol reagent, and RNA quality was assessed on an Agilent 2100 Bioanalyzer.

The V and J segments used are TRBV3-1 and TRBJ2-5, and TRBD2 aligns with 12 junction nucleotides. The receptor comes from a woman in her twenties or thirties with Graves' hyperthyroidism that later progressed to Graves' ophthalmopathy. The material sequenced was blood. The nucleotide sequence reads as follows: TGTGCCAGCGGGACTAGCGGGCAAGAGACCCAGTACTTC. Translated, it reads CASGTSGQETQYF.